The clone carrying this T cell receptor beta chain has just a few counts. Its antigen remains unidentified. The sample is drawn from a study of molecular identifiers for immune sequencing clone quantification. Findings and caveats of the study: Detectable among more than 800,000 naive cells, according to reports, was Jurkat TCR RNA spiked in from one cell. In naive cells, clones above 20 RNA copies held under 1% of molecules, whereas in effector cells they held over 98%.

The bulk TCR libraries were made with methods described before and with listed TCR primers. TCRdb re-derived calls from the PCR reads in MiXCR, one entry per CDR3 protein. The sample carries under 100,000 distinct CDR3 sequences, more than 20% recorded once. When naive CD8 T cells were sorted, they were gated as CD8+CD4-CCR7+CD45RA+. This TCR was sampled from a human donor in good health. Some libraries in this study had Jurkat cell RNA spiked in. The source material was naive CD8+ T cells from blood, with Jurkat cell RNA spiked in. Indicated subset: FACS-sorted CD8+CD4-CCR7+CD45RA+ naive T cells.

CDR3 DNA sequence: TGTGCCAGCAGGCCTTTGACTGAGGGGACTCTGAACACTGAAGCTTTCTTT. This gives the protein CASRPLTEGTLNTEAFF. This chain links TRBV28 with TRBJ1-1; perhaps TRBD1 as D (5 bases). V was cut by 6 bases and J by 0 bases, with 20 bases left in between. Germline V gene data show CDR1 as MDHEN and CDR2 as SYDVKM. This CDR3 has 17 residues. The full variable domain, completed using reference TRBV28 and TRBJ1-1, is DVKVTQSSRYLVKRTGEKVFLECVQDMDHENMFWYRQDPGLGLRLIYFSYDVKMKEKGDIPEGYSVSREKKERFSLILESASTNQTSMYLCASRPLTEGTLNTEAFFGQGTRLTVV.